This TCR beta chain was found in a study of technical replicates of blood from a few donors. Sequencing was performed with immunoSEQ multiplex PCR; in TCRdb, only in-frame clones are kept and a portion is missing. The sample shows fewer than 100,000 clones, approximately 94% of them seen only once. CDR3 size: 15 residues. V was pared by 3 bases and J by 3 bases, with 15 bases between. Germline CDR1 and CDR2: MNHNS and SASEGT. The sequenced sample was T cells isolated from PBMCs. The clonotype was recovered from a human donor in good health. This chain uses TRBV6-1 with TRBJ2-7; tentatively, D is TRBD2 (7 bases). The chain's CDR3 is CASSDRGGVSYEQYF. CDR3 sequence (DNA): TGTGCCAGCAGTGATAGGGGGGGAGTTAGCTACGAGCAGTACTTC.